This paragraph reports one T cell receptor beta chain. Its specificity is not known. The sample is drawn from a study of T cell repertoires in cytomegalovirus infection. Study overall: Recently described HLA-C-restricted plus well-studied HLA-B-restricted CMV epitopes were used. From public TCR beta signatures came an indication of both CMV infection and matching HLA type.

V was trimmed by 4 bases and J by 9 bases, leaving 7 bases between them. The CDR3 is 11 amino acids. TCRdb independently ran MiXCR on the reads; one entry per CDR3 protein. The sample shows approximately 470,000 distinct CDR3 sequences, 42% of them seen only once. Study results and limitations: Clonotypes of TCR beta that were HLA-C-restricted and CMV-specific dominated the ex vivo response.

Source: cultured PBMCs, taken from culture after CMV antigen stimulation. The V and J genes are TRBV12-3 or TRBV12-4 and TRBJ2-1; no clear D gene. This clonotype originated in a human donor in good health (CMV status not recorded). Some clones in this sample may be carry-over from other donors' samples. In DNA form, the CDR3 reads TGTGCCAGCAGTTCGTTTAGTGAGCAGTTCTTC. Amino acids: CASSSFSEQFF.